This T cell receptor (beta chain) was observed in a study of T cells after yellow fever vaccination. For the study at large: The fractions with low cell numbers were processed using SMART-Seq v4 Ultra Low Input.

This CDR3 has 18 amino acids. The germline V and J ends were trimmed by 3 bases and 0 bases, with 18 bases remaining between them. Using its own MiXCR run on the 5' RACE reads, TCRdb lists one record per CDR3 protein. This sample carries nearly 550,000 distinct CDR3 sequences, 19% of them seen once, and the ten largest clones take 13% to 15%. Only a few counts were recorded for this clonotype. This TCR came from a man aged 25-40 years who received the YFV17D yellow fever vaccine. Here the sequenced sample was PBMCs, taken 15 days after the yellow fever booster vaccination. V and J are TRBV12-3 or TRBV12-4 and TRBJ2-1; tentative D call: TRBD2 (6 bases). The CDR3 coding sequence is TGTGCCAGCAGTTTGAACAATCGCGCGGGATCCTCCTACAATGAGCAGTTCTTC. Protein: CASSLNNRAGSSYNEQFF.